The entry that follows covers one T cell receptor beta chain sequence. As yet, its antigen is unknown. The source of the sample is a study of cytomegalovirus exposure and HLA in healthy donors. Study summary: The study placed approximately 80% of its 398 genotyped donors in the Caucasian-associated ancestry cluster.

PCR was performed using 60 Vbeta and 13 Jbeta primers. Data came from immunoSEQ multiplex PCR; TCRdb stores just in-frame clones and leaves some out. The sample carries about 200,000 clones, almost 85% recorded once. This CDR3 spans 15 amino acids. V was trimmed by 3 bases and J by 5 bases, leaving 14 bases between them. CDR1 LNHDA and CDR2 SQIVND come from the germline V gene (reference sequence). The study's findings and limits: Clonal expansion, a later analysis showed, was greater in HLA-associated TCR beta chains than in equally common others. According to a later analysis, most TCR beta chains associated with CMV appeared HLA-restricted.

The rearrangement links TRBV19 to TRBJ2-4; D not resolved. This receptor was obtained from a woman in her 50s in good health and CMV-seronegative. The material sequenced was PBMCs. In DNA form, the CDR3 reads TGTGCCAGTAGTATTTATGACTCCCCCCAAAACATTCAGTACTTC. Protein product: CASSIYDSPQNIQYF.